What follows is one TCR beta chain and its context. The data belong to a study of blood T cell repertoires in COVID-19. J gave up 5 bases and V 2 bases, and 3 bases lay outside the gene matches. The length of the CDR3 is 15 residues. Germline CDR1 is SGHNT and CDR2 is YYREEE (reference sequence). Sequencing used immunoSEQ multiplex PCR; TCRdb keeps in-frame clones, though not all of them. The sample yields 140,000 to 150,000 clones, 70% to 90% seen once. Sequencing was carried out using PBMCs or T cells enriched from blood (not recorded which). The chain has TRBV5-4 and TRBJ2-3; 12 nucleotides line up with TRBD2. The receptor comes from a woman between 40 and 50 years old who had recovered from COVID-19. CDR3 sequence (DNA): TGTGCCAGCAGCTTTCGGACTAGCGGGGAAGATACGCAGTATTTT. Protein product: CASSFRTSGEDTQYF.